This entry describes one T cell receptor beta chain. The data were taken from a study of blood T cell repertoires in COVID-19. Looking at the study overall: COVID-19 samples from acute and convalescent phases originated in the United States, Italy and Spain. In each case, the material was cDNA or gDNA derived from T cells, B-cell-depleted T cells, or PBMCs.

Germline-derived CDR1 and CDR2 are LGHDT and YNNKEL (reference sequence). The ends lost 6 bases at V and 0 bases at J; junction bases unmatched: 4. There are 15 residues in the CDR3. The authors' processing: Reference gene primer amplification in the assay estimated nucleated cell counts. Measured with immunoSEQ multiplex PCR; TCRdb has only the in-frame clones, and not every one. That table gives V, J and clone size, and the DNA gave D and trimming. The data hold 150,000 or so clones, with around 84% observed a single time. Sequenced sample: peripheral blood. This TCR was sampled from a woman aged 60 to 75 with acute or convalescent COVID-19. The V gene is TRBV3-1 (or the pseudogene TRBV3-2), the J gene TRBJ2-1; 8 positions match TRBD2. The CDR3: CASSRGGSSYNEQFF. The CDR3 region has the DNA TGTGCCAGCAGTCGGGGGGGGAGCTCCTACAATGAGCAGTTCTTC.